The clone carrying this T cell receptor beta chain was detected a few times. Its antigen is unidentified. From germline, CDR1 is MDHEN and CDR2 SYDVKM. Trimming shortened V by 6 bases and J by 4 bases, and 8 bases separated the two germline ends. The CDR3 is 12 residues long. The data stem from a study of CD8+ T cells in alopecia areata. Study-wide findings and caveats: Mice gave a clearer picture of TCR sharing than patients did, possibly for HLA-related reasons.

Extracted RNA was reverse transcribed into cDNA, the sequencing template. Sequencing used immunoSEQ multiplex PCR; TCRdb keeps in-frame clones, though not all of them. The data contain roughly 180,000 clones, around 60% of them singletons. Regarding treatment: oral pan-JAK inhibitor, 5-10 mg twice daily. This chain connects TRBV28 to TRBJ2-3; D call uncertain. The clonotype originates from a human donor with alopecia areata. Sequences were derived from CD4+ T cells sorted from blood, sampled at week 4, from a patient treated with tofacitinib. CDR3 sequence (DNA): TGTGCCAGCAGAGTGCAGTCAGATACGCAGTATTTT. It specifies CASRVQSDTQYF.